This T cell receptor (beta chain) was found in a study of read filtering for tumor transcriptome and immune sequencing. This library used about 400 ng RNA and molecular barcoded adaptors spanning alpha/delta and beta/gamma chains. TCRdb ran MiXCR on the reads and lists one entry per CDR3 protein. The data hold over 35,000 distinct CDR3 sequences, with roughly 13% observed a single time. Study results and caveats: IR-seq and RNA-seq agreed better without single-read clonotypes. Single-read clonotypes: roughly 81% of IR-seq clonotypes (around 3.5% of reads), almost 75% of RNA-seq clonotypes (approximately 45% of reads).

This clonotype was seen ten or more times. Its antigen is unidentified. V lost 5 bases and J 6 bases, leaving 14 bases between the germline ends. CDR3 length equals 13 residues. CDR1 MDHEN and CDR2 SYDVKM come from the germline V gene. Sequencing input: a population of CD138-negative cells sorted from bone marrow. This sequence joins TRBV28 and TRBJ2-7, with a tentative D call TRBD2 (5 bases). The sequence came from a donor at least 40 years old with multiple myeloma. The CDR3 reads CASSPRRGREQYF. The DNA of the CDR3 is TGTGCCAGCAGTCCCCGGCGCGGGCGCGAGCAGTACTTC.